This T cell receptor (beta chain) was retrieved from a study of Ad26.COV2.S vaccination and SARS-CoV-2 variants. V lost 5 bases and J 6 bases, leaving 14 bases between the germline ends. The CDR3 spans 13 residues. Per the germline V gene, CDR1 is SEHNR and CDR2 is FQNEAQ (reference sequence). Specified treatment: around 19 received Ad26.COV2.S at low or high dose, single or two shots; roughly five received placebo; per-sample allocation not given. Collection of samples fell on day 63 after the first vaccine or placebo injection. It was Wuhan-strain SARS-CoV-2 spike that the Ad26 vaccine vector expressed. Clones were read by immunoSEQ multiplex PCR, and TCRdb kept only the in-frame ones, dropping some. The sample gives about 410,000 clones, about 88% of which show up once; 3% to 3.5% is in the top ten.

The specimen comprised peripheral blood, sampled in a trial of Ad26.COV2.S vaccine versus placebo. V is TRBV7-9 and J is TRBJ2-7; D is unresolved. This TCR was sampled from a person aged 18-60 years who received the Ad26.COV2.S COVID-19 vaccine or a placebo. CDR3 DNA sequence: TGTGCCAGCAGCCACGACGTTTTGACCGAGCAGTACTTC. It is translated as CASSHDVLTEQYF.